This T cell receptor (beta chain) is drawn from a study of blood T cells in healthy people across ages. Primers used in a second PCR of roughly 7 to 12 cycles were a sample-barcoded 5' primer and a J-beta primer mix. TCRdb ran MiXCR on the 5' RACE reads and lists one entry per CDR3 protein. In the table there are around 2 million distinct CDR3 sequences, about 39% of which are singletons. Those donating, healthy Caucasian individuals from Russia, were aged about 6 to 95. The CDR3 is made up of 15 amino acids. V lost 6 bases and J lost 0, with 12 bases in between. Germline V gene lookup returns CDR1 SGHTA and CDR2 FQGNSA.

The origin of this receptor is a human donor in good health. The chain carries TRBV7-2 and TRBJ1-3; D unresolved. Material for sequencing was blood. In DNA form, the CDR3 reads TGTGCCAGCAGGGCTCGGGGAGCCTCTGGAAACACCATATATTTT. Amino acid sequence: CASRARGASGNTIYF.